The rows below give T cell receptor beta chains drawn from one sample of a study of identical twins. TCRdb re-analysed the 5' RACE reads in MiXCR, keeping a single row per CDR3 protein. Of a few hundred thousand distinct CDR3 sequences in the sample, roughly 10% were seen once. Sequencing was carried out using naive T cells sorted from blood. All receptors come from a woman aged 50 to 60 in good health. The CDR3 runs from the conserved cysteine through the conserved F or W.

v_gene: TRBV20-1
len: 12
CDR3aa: CSARDGGQPQHF

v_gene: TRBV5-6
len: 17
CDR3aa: CASSLRQGIPILTEAFF

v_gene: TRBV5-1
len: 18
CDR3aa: CASSSLEDIFLRGGEQFF

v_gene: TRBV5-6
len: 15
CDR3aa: CASSFPTTKIGGAFF

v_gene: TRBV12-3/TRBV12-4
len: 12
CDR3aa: CASTRTANEQFF

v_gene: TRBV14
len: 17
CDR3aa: CASSHQSRRFSGNTIYF

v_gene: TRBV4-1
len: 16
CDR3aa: CASSGRQGSNTGELFF

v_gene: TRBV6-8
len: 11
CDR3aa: CASSFVPEAFF

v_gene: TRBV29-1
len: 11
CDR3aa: CSVERGNTIYF

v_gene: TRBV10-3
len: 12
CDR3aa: CAISGGRYEAFF

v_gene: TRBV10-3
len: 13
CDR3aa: CAIRTRGTDTQYF

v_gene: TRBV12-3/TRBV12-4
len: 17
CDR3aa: CASSLFASGIGYNEQFF

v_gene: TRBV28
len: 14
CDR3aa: CASSPTGRTETQYF

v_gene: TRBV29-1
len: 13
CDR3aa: CSVSVNSGNTIYF

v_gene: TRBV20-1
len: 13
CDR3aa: CSVEGLSTDTQYF